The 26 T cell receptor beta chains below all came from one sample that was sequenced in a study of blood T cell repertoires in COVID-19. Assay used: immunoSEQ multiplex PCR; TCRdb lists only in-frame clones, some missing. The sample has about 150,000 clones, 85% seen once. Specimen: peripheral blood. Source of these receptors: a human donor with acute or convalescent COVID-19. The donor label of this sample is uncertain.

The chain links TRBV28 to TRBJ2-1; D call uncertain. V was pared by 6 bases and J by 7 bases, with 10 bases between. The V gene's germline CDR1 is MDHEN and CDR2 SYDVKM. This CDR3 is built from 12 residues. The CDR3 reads CASRSLKNEQFF. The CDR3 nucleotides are TGTGCCAGCAGGAGTTTAAAGAATGAGCAGTTCTTC.

CDR3 loop: CASSGSPKETQYF. The CDR3 coding sequence is TGTGCCAGCAGCGGTAGCCCGAAAGAGACCCAGTACTTC. The chain couples TRBV12-3 or TRBV12-4 to TRBJ2-5; no definite D call. CDR3 size: 13 residues. V lost 6 bases, J lost 3 bases, and 11 bases lay in between.

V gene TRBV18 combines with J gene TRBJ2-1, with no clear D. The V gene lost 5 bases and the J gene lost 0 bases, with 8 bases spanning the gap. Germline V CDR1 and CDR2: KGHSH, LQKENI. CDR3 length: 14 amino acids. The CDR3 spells CASSSRSSYNEQFF. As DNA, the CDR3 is TGTGCCAGCTCATCCAGAAGCTCCTACAATGAGCAGTTCTTC.

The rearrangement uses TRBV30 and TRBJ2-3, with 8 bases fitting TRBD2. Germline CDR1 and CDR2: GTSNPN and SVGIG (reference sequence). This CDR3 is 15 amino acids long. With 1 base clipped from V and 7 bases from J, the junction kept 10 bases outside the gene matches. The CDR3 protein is CAWSGTSWNAYTQYF. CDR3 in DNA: TGTGCCTGGAGTGGGACTAGCTGGAATGCGTATACGCAGTATTTT. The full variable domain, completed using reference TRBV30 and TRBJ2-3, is SQTIHQWPATLVQPVGSPLSLECTVEGTSNPNLYWYRQAAGRGLQLLFYSVGIGQISSEVPQNLSASRPQDRQFILSSKKLLLSDSGFYLCAWSGTSWNAYTQYFGPGTRLTVL.

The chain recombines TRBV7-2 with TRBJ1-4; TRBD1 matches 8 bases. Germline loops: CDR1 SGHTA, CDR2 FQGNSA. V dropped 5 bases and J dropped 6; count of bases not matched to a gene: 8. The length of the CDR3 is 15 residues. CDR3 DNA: TGTGCCAGCAGCGGAAACAGGGGGGCGGATGAAAAACTGTTTTTT. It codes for CASSGNRGADEKLFF.

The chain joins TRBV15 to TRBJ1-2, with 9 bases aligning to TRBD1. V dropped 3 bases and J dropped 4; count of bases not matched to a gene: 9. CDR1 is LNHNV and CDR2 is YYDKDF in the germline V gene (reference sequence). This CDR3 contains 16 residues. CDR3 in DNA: TGTGCCACCAGCAGCACCAGACAGGGGGGATTCTATGGCTACACCTTC. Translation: CATSSTRQGGFYGYTF.

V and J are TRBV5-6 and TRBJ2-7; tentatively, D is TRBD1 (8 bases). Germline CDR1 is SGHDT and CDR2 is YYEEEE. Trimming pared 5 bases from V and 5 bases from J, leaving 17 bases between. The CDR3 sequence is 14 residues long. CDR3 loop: CASSIGQGLHEQYV. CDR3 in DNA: TGTGCCAGCAGTATCGGACAGGGACTACACGAGCAGTACGTC.

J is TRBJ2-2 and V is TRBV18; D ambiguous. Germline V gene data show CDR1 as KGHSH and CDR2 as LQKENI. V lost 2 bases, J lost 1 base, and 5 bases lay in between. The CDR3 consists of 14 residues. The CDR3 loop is CASSPAGNTGELFF. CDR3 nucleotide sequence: TGTGCCAGCTCACCAGCAGGGAACACCGGGGAGCTGTTTTTT.

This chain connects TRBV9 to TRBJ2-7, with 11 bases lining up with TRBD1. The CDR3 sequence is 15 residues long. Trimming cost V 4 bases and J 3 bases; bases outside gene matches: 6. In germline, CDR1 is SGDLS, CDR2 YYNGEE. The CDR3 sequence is CASSSRDRGCYEQYF. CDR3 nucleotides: TGTGCCAGCAGCTCCCGGGACAGGGGGTGCTACGAGCAGTACTTC.

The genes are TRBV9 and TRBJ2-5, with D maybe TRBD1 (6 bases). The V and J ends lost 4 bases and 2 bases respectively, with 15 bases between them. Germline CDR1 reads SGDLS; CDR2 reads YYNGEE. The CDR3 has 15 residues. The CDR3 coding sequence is TGTGCCAGCAGCACAGGACAGACGAGACAAGAGACCCAGTACTTC. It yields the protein CASSTGQTRQETQYF.

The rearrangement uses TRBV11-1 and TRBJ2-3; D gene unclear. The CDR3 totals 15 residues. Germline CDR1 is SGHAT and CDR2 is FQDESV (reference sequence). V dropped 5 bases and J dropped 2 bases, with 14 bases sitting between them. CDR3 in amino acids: CASSPDFHLTDTQYF. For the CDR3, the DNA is TGTGCCAGCAGCCCTGACTTCCACCTCACAGATACGCAGTATTTT.

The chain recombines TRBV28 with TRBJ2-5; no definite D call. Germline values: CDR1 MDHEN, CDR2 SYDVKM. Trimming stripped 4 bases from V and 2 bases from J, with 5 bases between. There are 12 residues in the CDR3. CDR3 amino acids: CASSYGQETQYF. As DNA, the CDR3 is TGTGCCAGCAGTTACGGGCAAGAGACCCAGTACTTC.

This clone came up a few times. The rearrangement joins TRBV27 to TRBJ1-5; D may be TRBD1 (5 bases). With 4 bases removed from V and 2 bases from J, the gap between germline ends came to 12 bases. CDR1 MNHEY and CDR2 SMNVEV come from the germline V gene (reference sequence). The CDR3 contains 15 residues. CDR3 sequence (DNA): TGTGCCAGCAGTTCCATTATAGGGGGCAATCAGCCCCAGCATTTT. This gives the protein CASSSIIGGNQPQHF.

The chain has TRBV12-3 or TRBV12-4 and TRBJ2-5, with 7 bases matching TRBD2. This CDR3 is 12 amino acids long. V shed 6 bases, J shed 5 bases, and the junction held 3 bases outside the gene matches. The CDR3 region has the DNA TGTGCCAGCAGGAGAGCGGGGGAGACCCAGTACTTC. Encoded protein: CASRRAGETQYF.

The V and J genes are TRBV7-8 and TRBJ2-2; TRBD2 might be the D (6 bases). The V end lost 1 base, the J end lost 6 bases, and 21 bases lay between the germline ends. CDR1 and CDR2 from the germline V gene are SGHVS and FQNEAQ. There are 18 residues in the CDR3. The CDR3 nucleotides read TGTGCCAGCAGCTTAGTATATGCAAGCGGGCCGCCCGCCGGGGAGCTGTTTTTT. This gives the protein CASSLVYASGPPAGELFF.

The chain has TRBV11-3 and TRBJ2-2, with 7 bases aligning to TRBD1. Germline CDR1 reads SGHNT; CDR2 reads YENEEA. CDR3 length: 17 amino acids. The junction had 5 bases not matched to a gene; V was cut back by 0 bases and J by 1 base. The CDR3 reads CASSLDWDSRNTGELFF. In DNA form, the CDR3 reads TGTGCCAGCAGCTTAGATTGGGACAGCCGGAACACCGGGGAGCTGTTTTTT. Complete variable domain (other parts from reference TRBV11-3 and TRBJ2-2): EAGVVQSPRYKIIEKKQPVAFWCNPISGHNTLYWYLQNLGQGPELLIRYENEEAVDDSQLPKDRFSAERLKGVDSTLKIQPAELGDSAVYLCASSLDWDSRNTGELFFGEGSRLTVL.

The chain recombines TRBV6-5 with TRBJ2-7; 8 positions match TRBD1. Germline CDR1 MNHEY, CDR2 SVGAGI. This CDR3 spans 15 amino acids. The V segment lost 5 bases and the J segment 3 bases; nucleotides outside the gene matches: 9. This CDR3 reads CASSRHRGAFYEQYF. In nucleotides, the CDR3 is TGTGCCAGCAGTCGCCACAGGGGGGCCTTCTACGAGCAGTACTTC.

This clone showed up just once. The DNA for the CDR3 is TGTGCCAGCAGTAAATCGACAGGGCGATCCTACAATGAGCAGTTCTTC. This sequence encodes CASSKSTGRSYNEQFF. The chain employs TRBV5-4 and TRBJ2-1; TRBD1 matches at 7 bases. Germline loops: CDR1 SGHNT, CDR2 YYREEE (reference sequence). The CDR3 extends over 16 amino acids. With V trimmed by 5 bases and J by 1 base, 9 bases remained unmatched.

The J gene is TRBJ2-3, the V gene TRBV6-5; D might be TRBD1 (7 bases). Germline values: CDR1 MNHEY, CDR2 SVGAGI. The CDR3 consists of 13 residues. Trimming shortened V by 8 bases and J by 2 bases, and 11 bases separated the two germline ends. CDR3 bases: TGTGCCAGCGCGGGACAGCACACAGATACGCAGTATTTT. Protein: CASAGQHTDTQYF.

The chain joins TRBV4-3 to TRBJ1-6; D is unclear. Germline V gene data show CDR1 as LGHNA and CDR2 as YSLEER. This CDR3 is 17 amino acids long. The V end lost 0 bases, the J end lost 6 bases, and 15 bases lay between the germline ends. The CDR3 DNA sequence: TGCGCCAGCAGCCAAGATGACGGGGTTTTGGGTAATTCACCCCTCCACTTT. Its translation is CASSQDDGVLGNSPLHF.

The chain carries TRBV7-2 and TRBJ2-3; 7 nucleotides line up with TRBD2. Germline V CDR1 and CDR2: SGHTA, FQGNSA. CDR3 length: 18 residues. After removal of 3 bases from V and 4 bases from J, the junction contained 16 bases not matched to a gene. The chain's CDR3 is CASSFPGERGGGADTQYF. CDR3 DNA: TGTGCCAGCAGCTTTCCGGGGGAGCGGGGAGGAGGGGCAGATACGCAGTATTTT.

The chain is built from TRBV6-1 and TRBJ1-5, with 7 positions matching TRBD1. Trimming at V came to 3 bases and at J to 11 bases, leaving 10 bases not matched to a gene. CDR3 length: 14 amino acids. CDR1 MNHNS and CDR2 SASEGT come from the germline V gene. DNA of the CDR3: TGTGCCAGCAGTGAGGACAGGTCTAGGCCAGCCCAGCATTTT. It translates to CASSEDRSRPAQHF.

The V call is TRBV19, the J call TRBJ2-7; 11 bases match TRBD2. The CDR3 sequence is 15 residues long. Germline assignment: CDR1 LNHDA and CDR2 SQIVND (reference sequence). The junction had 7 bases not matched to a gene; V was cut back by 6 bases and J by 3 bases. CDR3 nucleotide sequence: TGTGCCAGTAGCCTACGCACTAGCGGGGGCTACGAGCAGTACTTC. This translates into CASSLRTSGGYEQYF.

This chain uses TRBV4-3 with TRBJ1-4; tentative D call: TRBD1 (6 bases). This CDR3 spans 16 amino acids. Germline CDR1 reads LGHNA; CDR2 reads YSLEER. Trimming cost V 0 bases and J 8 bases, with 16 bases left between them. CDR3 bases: TGCGCCAGCAGCCAAGATCTGGTTCAGGGGTGGGAAAAACTGTTTTTT. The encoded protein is CASSQDLVQGWEKLFF.

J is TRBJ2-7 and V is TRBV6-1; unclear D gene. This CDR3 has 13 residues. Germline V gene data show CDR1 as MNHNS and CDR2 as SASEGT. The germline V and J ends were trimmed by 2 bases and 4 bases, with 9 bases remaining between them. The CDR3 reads CASSEFLYYEQYV. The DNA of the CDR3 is TGTGCCAGCAGTGAATTCCTTTATTACGAGCAGTACGTC.

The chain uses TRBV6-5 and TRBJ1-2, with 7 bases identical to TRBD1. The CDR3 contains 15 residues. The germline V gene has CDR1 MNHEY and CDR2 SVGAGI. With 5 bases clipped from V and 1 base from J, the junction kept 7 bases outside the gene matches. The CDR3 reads CASSIGGQSNYGYTF. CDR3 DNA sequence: TGTGCCAGCAGTATAGGGGGCCAAAGTAACTATGGCTACACCTTC.